This T cell receptor beta chain was identified in a study of T cell responses to AZD1222 COVID-19 vaccine. This CDR3 is built from 14 residues. Looked up from germline, CDR1 is MNHEY and CDR2 is SVGEGT. V lost 0 bases and J 5 bases, leaving 10 bases between the germline ends. TCRdb's table, derived via immunoSEQ multiplex PCR, lists solely in-frame clones and lacks some. The sample carries some 150,000 clones, about 90% recorded once. The input for sequencing was peripheral blood, taken on day 0 of MenACWY control vaccination. The rearrangement joins TRBV6-2 or TRBV6-3 to TRBJ1-2; D unclear. This TCR derives from an adult in good health. CDR3 region: CASSYSSTAYGYTF. DNA for the CDR3: TGTGCCAGCAGTTACTCGAGCACAGCGTATGGCTACACCTTC.